Each of the 25 T cell receptor beta chains below was sequenced from the same sample in a study of CXCR3 chemokines and chemotherapy response in bladder cancer. TCRdb re-analysed the PCR reads in MiXCR, keeping a single row per CDR3 protein. The sample carries several thousand distinct CDR3 sequences, about 21% recorded once. This sample was taken from a patient whose treatment included neoadjuvant chemotherapy. The source is a human donor with bladder cancer that did not respond to neoadjuvant chemotherapy.

In its sample, this clonotype was seen many times. The CDR3 is CASSLQVAADTQYF. In DNA form, the CDR3 reads TGTGCCAGCAGTTTACAGGTGGCCGCAGATACGCAGTATTTT. The rearrangement joins TRBV12-3 or TRBV12-4 to TRBJ2-3; D is unclear. This CDR3 contains 14 residues. With 2 bases removed from V and 4 bases from J, the gap between germline ends came to 10 bases.

This clonotype was observed many times. The V call is TRBV25-1, the J call TRBJ1-4; D unclear. Germline assignment: CDR1 MGHDK and CDR2 SYGVNS. This CDR3 region has 14 residues. Between the trimmed V and J ends, which lost 2 bases and 8 bases, there was a span of 12 bases. The DNA for the CDR3 is TGTGCCAGCAGTGAAGCCAGGAACGAGGAAAAACTGTTTTTT. Translation gives CASSEARNEEKLFF.

This clonotype has ten or more counts. The chain employs TRBV30 and TRBJ1-5; 12 bases match TRBD1. Germline CDR1 is GTSNPN and CDR2 is SVGIG (reference sequence). The V segment lost 3 bases and the J segment 7 bases; nucleotides outside the gene matches: 10. The CDR3 length is 16 residues. The CDR3 bases are TGTGCCTGGAGAGAGGCAGGGACAGGGGGCTGGCAGCCCCAGCATTTT. This codes for CAWREAGTGGWQPQHF.

On this clonotype: A far larger clone differs by one base, so this is likely a read error. The rearrangement joins TRBV7-2 to TRBJ2-1; a possible D gene is TRBD2 (5 bases). V was pared by 5 bases and J by 13 bases, with 12 bases between. There are 11 residues in the CDR3. Germline-derived CDR1 and CDR2 are SGHTA and FQGNSA. The CDR3 protein is CASSDGETQFF. CDR3 in DNA: TGTGCCAGCAGCGATGGGGAGACCCAGTTCTTC.

This chain connects TRBV18 to TRBJ1-4; a weak D match, TRBD1 (5 bases). Per germline, CDR1 KGHSH and CDR2 LQKENI. V lost 2 bases to trimming and J lost 7 bases, with 11 bases between them. The CDR3 covers 14 residues. CDR3 sequence (DNA): TGTGCCAGCTCACCAGGAAGGGGATCTGAAAAACTGTTTTTT. The encoded protein is CASSPGRGSEKLFF. The full variable domain, rest sourced from reference TRBV18 and TRBJ1-4, is NAGVMQNPRHLVRRRGQEARLRCSPMKGHSHVYWYRQLPEEGLKFMVYLQKENIIDESGMPKERFSAEFPKEGPSILRIQQVVRGDSAAYFCASSPGRGSEKLFFGSGTQLSVL.

In this sample, this clonotype is medium-sized. J is TRBJ1-5 and V is TRBV6-5, with unresolved D. Germline V gene lookup returns CDR1 MNHEY and CDR2 SVGAGI. Trimming took off 4 bases at V and 0 bases at J, with 13 bases between the two ends. The CDR3 covers 16 residues. CDR3 bases: TGTGCCAGCAGTTGGAGACCGAGCTATAGCAATCAGCCCCAGCATTTT. It yields the protein CASSWRPSYSNQPQHF.

This clonotype is medium-sized by share. The chain joins TRBV7-2 to TRBJ1-6, with D perhaps matching TRBD1 (5 bases). The V gene lost 6 bases and the J gene lost 7 bases, with 16 bases spanning the gap. The CDR3 loop spans 15 amino acids. From germline, CDR1 is SGHTA and CDR2 FQGNSA. The CDR3 reads CASRFKTESNSPLHF. The CDR3 DNA is TGTGCCAGCAGATTTAAGACAGAATCCAATTCACCCCTCCACTTT.

This clonotype is medium-sized (0.01 to 0.1%) within its sample. The chain links TRBV6-1 to TRBJ2-1; maybe TRBD1 (6 bases). The CDR3 extends over 16 amino acids. Germline CDR1 MNHNS, CDR2 SASEGT. With 5 bases removed from V and 0 bases from J, the gap between germline ends came to 14 bases. The CDR3 sequence is CASSKTGASSYNEQFF. CDR3 sequence (DNA): TGTGCCAGCAGTAAGACAGGCGCCTCCTCCTACAATGAGCAGTTCTTC.

By sample share, this clonotype is medium-sized (0.01 to 0.1%). The V gene is TRBV6-2 or TRBV6-3, the J gene TRBJ2-5; no firm D call. CDR3 length equals 13 residues. Germline V gene sequence: CDR1 MNHEY, CDR2 SVGEGT. The germline V and J ends were trimmed by 3 bases and 7 bases, with 12 bases remaining between them. The CDR3 DNA reads TGTGCCAGCAGTTATCTCCTCGGTGCGACCCAGTACTTC. It is translated as CASSYLLGATQYF.

The gene calls are TRBV7-9 and TRBJ2-2; D not resolved. This CDR3 region has 12 residues. Germline assignment: CDR1 SEHNR and CDR2 FQNEAQ (reference sequence). Trimming removed 2 bases at V and 6 bases at J, with 4 bases between. CDR3 loop: CASSLMPGELFF. The CDR3 region has the DNA TGTGCCAGCAGCTTAATGCCCGGGGAGCTGTTTTTT.

This clonotype is categorized as medium-sized. The V call is TRBV7-2, the J call TRBJ2-2; 9 bases match TRBD2. The trim removed 3 bases at V and 0 bases at J, leaving 5 bases unmatched. Germline CDR1 SGHTA, CDR2 FQGNSA. The CDR3 sequence is 17 residues long. CDR3 in DNA: TGTGCCAGCAGCTTGGTTAGCGGGGGTGCGAACACCGGGGAGCTGTTTTTT. Amino acids: CASSLVSGGANTGELFF.

This clonotype has ten or more counts. V usage is TRBV20-1 and J usage is TRBJ1-1, with TRBD1 as a possible D gene (6 bases). Trimming pared 2 bases from V and 3 bases from J, leaving 7 bases between. Looked up from germline, CDR1 is DFQATT and CDR2 is SNEGSKA (reference sequence). CDR3 length: 12 residues. The CDR3 DNA sequence: TGCAGTGCTAGATCAGGGGACACTGAAGCTTTCTTT. Translated, it gives CSARSGDTEAFF.

This clonotype has at least ten counts. The chain is built from TRBV7-9 and TRBJ2-5; D is perhaps TRBD1 or TRBD2 (5 bases each). Germline CDR1 and CDR2: SEHNR and FQNEAQ (reference sequence). V shed 4 bases and J shed 5 bases, with 23 bases lying between them. The CDR3 is 17 amino acids. In nucleotides, the CDR3 is TGTGCCAGCAGCTCGTCCCGGGACCCAGAATTGAGGGAGACCCAGTACTTC. It yields the protein CASSSSRDPELRETQYF. Full variable domain (remainder filled in from reference TRBV7-9 and TRBJ2-5): DTGVSQNPRHKITKRGQNVTFRCDPISEHNRLYWYRQTLGQGPEFLTYFQNEAQLEKSRLLSDRFSAERPKGSFSTLEIQRTEQGDSAMYLCASSSSRDPELRETQYFGPGTRLLVL.

In its sample, this clonotype is medium-sized. This chain connects TRBV29-1 to TRBJ1-4, with D possibly matching TRBD1 (6 bases). The germline V gene encodes CDR1 SQVTM and CDR2 ANQGSEA. This CDR3 contains 13 residues. Trimming shortened V by 6 bases and J by 5 bases, and 13 bases separated the two germline ends. The CDR3 coding sequence is TGCAGCGTCGACCAGGGGAGGAATGAAAAACTGTTTTTT. As protein: CSVDQGRNEKLFF.

As to this clonotype: A far larger clone lies a single base away; this is likely a read error. The V and J genes are TRBV6-1 and TRBJ2-1; no firm D call. Trimming stripped 6 bases from V and 7 bases from J, with 10 bases between. The CDR3 extends over 12 amino acids. CDR1 MNHNS and CDR2 SASEGT come from the germline V gene. The CDR3 nucleotides are TGTGCCAGCAGACTAAACCAGAATGAGCAGTTCTTC. Amino acid sequence: CASRLNQNEQFF.

The sample holds many counts of this clonotype. The chain uses TRBV28 and TRBJ2-5; D not certain. V lost 1 base, J lost 4 bases, and 4 bases lay in between. Germline-derived CDR1 and CDR2 are MDHEN and SYDVKM. The CDR3 has 12 residues. The CDR3 nucleotides are TGTGCCAGCAGTTTATTCTCAGAGACCCAGTACTTC. This encodes CASSLFSETQYF.

This clonotype was detected a few times. The rearrangement uses TRBV7-3 and TRBJ2-5; the D is unclear. CDR3 length: 13 residues. V lost 2 bases, J lost 5 bases, and 9 bases lay in between. Germline-derived CDR1 and CDR2 are SGHTA and FQGTGA. CDR3 bases: TGTGCCAGCAGCTTAGGGGTAGGGGAGACCCAGTACTTC. It encodes CASSLGVGETQYF.

There are many counts of this clonotype. The rearrangement links TRBV14 to TRBJ1-6; D gene unclear. The germline V gene has CDR1 SGHDN and CDR2 FVKESK. V was trimmed by 0 bases and J by 10 bases, leaving 13 bases between them. This CDR3 has 15 amino acids. The chain's CDR3 is CASSQDQGYWSPLHF. CDR3 coding DNA: TGTGCCAGCAGCCAAGATCAAGGGTATTGGTCACCCCTCCACTTT.

The sample holds many counts of this clonotype. The V call is TRBV5-6, the J call TRBJ2-5, with 12 bases fitting TRBD2. The germline CDR1 and CDR2 sequences are SGHDT and YYEEEE. V trimming: 10 bases; J trimming: 1 base; junction bases outside the gene matches: 5. This CDR3 is 14 amino acids long. CDR3 sequence (DNA): TGTGCCGGCTCTAGCGGGGGGGCCCAAGAGACCCAGTACTTC. It translates to CAGSSGGAQETQYF. The entire variable domain, with the rest obtained from reference TRBV5-6 and TRBJ2-5, is as follows: DAGVTQSPTHLIKTRGQQVTLRCSPKSGHDTVSWYQQALGQGPQFIFQYYEEEERQRGNFPDRFSGHQFPNYSSELNVNALLLGDSALYLCAGSSGGAQETQYFGPGTRLLVL.

By frequency in the sample, this clonotype is medium-sized. This chain links TRBV29-1 with TRBJ2-5; the D is unclear. Trimming shortened V by 4 bases and J by 5 bases, and 11 bases separated the two germline ends. Per germline, CDR1 SQVTM and CDR2 ANQGSEA. The CDR3 is 12 amino acids. The CDR3 is CSVVPVAETQYF. Here the CDR3 DNA reads TGCAGCGTTGTTCCCGTCGCGGAGACCCAGTACTTC.

V is TRBV11-3 and J is TRBJ2-3, with D unclear. The CDR3 has 13 residues. V lost 2 bases and J 1 base, leaving 4 bases between the germline ends. Germline assignment: CDR1 SGHNT and CDR2 YENEEA. CDR3 amino acids: CASSLFGTDTQYF. CDR3 nucleotides: TGTGCCAGCAGCTTATTCGGCACAGATACGCAGTATTTT.

About this clonotype itself: A read error likely explains this, since a far larger clone differs by one base. The chain recombines TRBV6-2 or TRBV6-3 with TRBJ1-2, with no clear D. The germline V gene encodes CDR1 MNHEY and CDR2 SVGEGT. The CDR3 totals 14 residues. The CDR3 region has the DNA TGTGCCAGCAGCTCATGGCCGCCCGAAAATGGCTACGCCTTC. The encoded protein is CASSSWPPENGYAF.

In its sample, this clonotype was seen many times. The chain employs TRBV20-1 and TRBJ2-3; possibly TRBD2 for D (7 bases). The CDR3 totals 15 residues. V shed 3 bases and J shed 2 bases, with 15 bases lying between them. Germline lookup yields CDR1 DFQATT and CDR2 SNEGSKA (reference sequence). The CDR3 bases are TGCAGTGCTAGGTCGGGGGGCCTGTTCACAGATACGCAGTATTTT. It translates to CSARSGGLFTDTQYF.

The chain has TRBV2 and TRBJ2-3; no firm D call. Germline assignment: CDR1 SNHLY and CDR2 FYNNEI. The ends were cut back, 2 bases at V and 6 bases at J, with 6 bases in the middle. CDR3 length: 12 residues. CDR3 nucleotide sequence: TGTGCCAGCAGTGAAACGGTGGATACGCAGTATTTT. Residues: CASSETVDTQYF.

Note on this clonotype: A far larger clone is only one base removed, so a read error is likely. The chain uses TRBV5-4 and TRBJ2-1, with 13 bases that match TRBD2. Germline V CDR1 and CDR2: SGHNT, YYREEE (reference sequence). This CDR3 region has 15 residues. The CDR3 spells CASSFFGLAGDERFF. As DNA, the CDR3 is TGTGCCAGCAGCTTCTTTGGACTAGCGGGGGATGAGCGGTTCTTC.